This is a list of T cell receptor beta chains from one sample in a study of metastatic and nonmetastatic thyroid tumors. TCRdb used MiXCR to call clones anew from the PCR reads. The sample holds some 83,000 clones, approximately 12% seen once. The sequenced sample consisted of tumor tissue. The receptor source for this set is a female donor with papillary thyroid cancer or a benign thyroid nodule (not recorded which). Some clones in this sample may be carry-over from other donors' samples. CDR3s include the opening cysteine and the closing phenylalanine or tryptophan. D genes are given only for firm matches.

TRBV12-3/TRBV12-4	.	CASSFLAGTVKSVYEQYF
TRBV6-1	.	CASSSYDGFYEQYF
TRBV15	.	CATSRDETEQYF
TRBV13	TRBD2	CASSLAGAFEQYF
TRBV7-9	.	CASSAASNYEQYF
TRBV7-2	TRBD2	CASSLDSGGGYEQYF
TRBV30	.	CAWSWADYEQYF
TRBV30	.	CAWSVPGNNEQFF
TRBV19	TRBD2	CASGLAGGYNEQFF
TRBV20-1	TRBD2	CSARDLAGDTYEQYF
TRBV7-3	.	CASSLTGDARDRPFF
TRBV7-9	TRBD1	CASSFTGGNSPLHF
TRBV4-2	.	CASTRGSTDTQYF
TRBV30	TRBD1	CAWTRQGRTEAFF
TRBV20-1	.	CSAQKAGTSYGELFF
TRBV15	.	CATSRRWESGTGELFF
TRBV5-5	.	CASNTGSGPGNTIYF
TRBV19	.	CASAGRGASQPQHF
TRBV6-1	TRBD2	CASRLAGGMTDTQYF
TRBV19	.	CASSIDQRPNPARQFF
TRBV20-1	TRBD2	CSASKGGETEYF
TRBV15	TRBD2	CATSTQPWTSGRETQYF
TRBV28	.	CASSSRQGTDTQYF
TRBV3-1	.	CASSRLGRETQYF
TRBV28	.	CASSFSLSGMWNQPQHF
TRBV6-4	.	CASSEASGTNYGYTF
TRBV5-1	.	CASSWTGFTYEQYF
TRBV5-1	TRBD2	CASSLYSGTDTQYF
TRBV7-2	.	CASSLVAVEQFF
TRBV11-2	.	CASSLRRLNTEAFF
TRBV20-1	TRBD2	CSETLLAASSYNEQFF
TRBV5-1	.	CASSFRDEEETQYF
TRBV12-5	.	CASGPAGSPLHF
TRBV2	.	CASSDTGEQFF
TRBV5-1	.	CASTPSPGDSYEQYF
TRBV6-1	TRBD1	CASRIDRGPSGANVLTF
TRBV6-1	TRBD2	CASTTGGGEQFF
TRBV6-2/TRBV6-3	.	CASSYPELNTEAFF
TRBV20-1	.	CSARAWTIGYNEQFF
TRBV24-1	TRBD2	CATSDSGGFYEQFF
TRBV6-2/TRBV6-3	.	CASSRPLWAYSINTDTQYF